A single sample is the source of the 32 T cell receptor beta chains below, sequenced in a study of blood T cell repertoires in COVID-19. Measured with immunoSEQ multiplex PCR; TCRdb has only the in-frame clones, and not every one. The data hold roughly 300,000 clones, with 65% to 90% observed a single time. Sequencing used peripheral blood. The source is a human donor in a cohort sampled during active COVID-19.

The chain combines TRBV7-2 with TRBJ2-2; D possibly corresponds to TRBD2 (5 bases). Germline V gene sequence: CDR1 SGHTA, CDR2 FQGNSA. V was clipped by 4 bases and J by 7 bases, with 13 bases between them. The length of the CDR3 is 14 residues. The CDR3 reads CASSSYGEGGELFF. The CDR3 bases are TGTGCCAGCAGCTCCTACGGGGAAGGCGGGGAGCTGTTTTTT.

This clone appeared a single time. CDR3 loop: CATSRLGQGVPGEQYF. The CDR3 coding sequence is TGTGCCACCAGCAGACTGGGGCAGGGGGTCCCAGGCGAGCAGTACTTC. J is TRBJ2-7 and V is TRBV15; 7 bases agree with TRBD1. The CDR3 length is 16 residues. V shed 2 bases, J shed 6 bases, and the junction held 13 bases outside the gene matches. From germline, CDR1 is LNHNV and CDR2 YYDKDF (reference sequence).

In this sample, this clone turned up once. The V call is TRBV11-2, the J call TRBJ1-3, with unresolved D. CDR1 is SGHAT, CDR2 FQNNGV, per germline. V lost 6 bases, J lost 8 bases, and 11 bases lay in between. The CDR3 has 12 residues. In DNA form, the CDR3 reads TGTGCCAGCAGTCCCACAGTGGACACCATATATTTT. This codes for CASSPTVDTIYF.

The chain uses TRBV5-6 and TRBJ1-2, with D maybe TRBD1 (5 bases). The V gene's germline CDR1 is SGHDT and CDR2 YYEEEE. V was cut by 0 bases and J by 5 bases, with 11 bases left in between. This CDR3 comprises 14 residues. The DNA for the CDR3 is TGTGCCAGCAGCTTGGGCCCAGGGTTTTATGGCTACACCTTC. Translated: CASSLGPGFYGYTF.

This sequence joins TRBV29-1 and TRBJ2-7, with 7 nucleotides matching TRBD2. Losses at the gene ends were 3 bases for V and 4 bases for J; bases not matched to a gene: 3. CDR3 size: 12 residues. Looked up from germline, CDR1 is SQVTM and CDR2 is ANQGSEA. CDR3 nucleotides: TGCAGCGTTGACGGCGGGGGATACGAGCAGTACTTC. Its translation: CSVDGGGYEQYF.

This clone was seen a single time. The chain combines TRBV5-8 with TRBJ2-5; D unclear. Germline CDR1 reads SGHTS; CDR2 reads YDEGEE. Trimming took off 4 bases at V and 5 bases at J, with 24 bases between the two ends. This CDR3 is 17 amino acids long. Written as DNA, the CDR3 is TGTGCCAGCAGCCCGGGTATGAGGTTGAACATCGGCGAGACCCAGTACTTC. Translated: CASSPGMRLNIGETQYF. Together with reference TRBV5-8 and TRBJ2-5, the CDR3 gives the full variable domain: EAGVTQSPTHLIKTRGQQATLRCSPISGHTSVYWYQQALGLGLQFLLWYDEGEERNRGNFPPRFSGRQFPNYSSELNVNALELEDSALYLCASSPGMRLNIGETQYFGPGTRLLVL.

V usage is TRBV6-1 and J usage is TRBJ1-1; D remains unclear. The CDR3 contains 14 residues. Germline lookup yields CDR1 MNHNS and CDR2 SASEGT. V lost 2 bases to trimming and J lost 4 bases, with 11 bases between them. This chain's CDR3 is CASSEPGEATEAFF. The CDR3 region has the DNA TGTGCCAGCAGTGAACCCGGTGAGGCCACTGAAGCTTTCTTT.

The gene calls are TRBV9 and TRBJ2-2; D unclear. Germline V CDR1 and CDR2: SGDLS, YYNGEE. V lost 4 bases to trimming and J lost 7 bases, with 14 bases between them. This CDR3 has 14 amino acids. The CDR3 protein is CASSPLRLGGELFF. DNA for the CDR3: TGTGCCAGCAGCCCATTGAGGCTGGGCGGGGAGCTGTTTTTT.

This chain connects TRBV5-6 to TRBJ1-2, with D tentatively TRBD1 (5 bases). The CDR3 is 15 residues long. CDR1 and CDR2 from the germline V gene are SGHDT and YYEEEE. V was trimmed by 2 bases and J by 2 bases, leaving 13 bases between them. In nucleotides, the CDR3 is TGTGCCAGCAGCTTTCGCGGGACGGTCAACTATGGCTACACCTTC. This sequence encodes CASSFRGTVNYGYTF.

This chain uses TRBV7-2 with TRBJ2-5; D perhaps matches TRBD2 (5 bases). The CDR3 length is 15 residues. In germline, CDR1 is SGHTA, CDR2 FQGNSA. Trimming pared 5 bases from V and 5 bases from J, leaving 18 bases between. The CDR3 here is CASSPDALARETQYF. CDR3 in DNA: TGTGCCAGCAGCCCAGACGCGCTAGCAAGGGAGACCCAGTACTTC.

The chain links TRBV20-1 to TRBJ1-1; 7 bases agree with TRBD1. Losses at the gene ends were 6 bases for V and 9 bases for J; bases not matched to a gene: 13. Germline CDR1 reads DFQATT; CDR2 reads SNEGSKA (reference sequence). This CDR3 comprises 13 residues. The DNA for the CDR3 is TGCAGTGCCAGTCCGAACAGGGGAATGAAAGCTTTCTTT. Its translation: CSASPNRGMKAFF.

This clone appeared once. J is TRBJ2-5 and V is TRBV7-8; unclear D gene. CDR1 SGHVS and CDR2 FQNEAQ come from the germline V gene. V gave up 5 bases and J gave up 2 bases, with 15 bases separating them. This CDR3 is built from 15 residues. CDR3 in DNA: TGTGCCAGCAGCCCCCGGGTAGTACTACAAGAGACCCAGTACTTC. Protein sequence: CASSPRVVLQETQYF.

This clone was seen just once. Written as DNA, the CDR3 is TGTGCCAGTAGTATAGGGCAGACCCAGTACTTC. It codes for CASSIGQTQYF. This chain links TRBV19 with TRBJ2-5; no clear D. Deletions cut 1 base from V and 6 bases from J, with 3 bases between. CDR1 and CDR2 from the germline V gene are LNHDA and SQIVND (reference sequence). The CDR3 totals 11 residues.

The chain recombines TRBV3-1 (or the pseudogene TRBV3-2) with TRBJ2-7; TRBD2 might be the D (6 bases). Trimming shortened V by 3 bases and J by 7 bases, and 10 bases separated the two germline ends. The CDR3 runs 12 residues. CDR1 and CDR2 from the germline V gene are LGHDT and YNNKEL (reference sequence). CDR3 DNA sequence: TGTGCCAGCAGCCACAGGGCGGGGGAGCAGTACTTC. Residues: CASSHRAGEQYF.

V is TRBV19 and J is TRBJ1-5; a possible D gene is TRBD1 (6 bases). Germline CDR1 and CDR2: LNHDA and SQIVND (reference sequence). This CDR3 is 14 amino acids long. Trimming left V 4 bases short and J 7 bases short, with 14 bases between. CDR3 sequence (DNA): TGTGCCAGTAGTACCTCAGGGGCAAGCCAGCCCCAGCATTTT. Protein: CASSTSGASQPQHF.

This clone was detected only once. The chain has TRBV28 and TRBJ1-1, with unresolved D. The V gene lost 6 bases and the J gene lost 0 bases, with 8 bases spanning the gap. This CDR3 has 13 amino acids. From germline, CDR1 is MDHEN and CDR2 SYDVKM. The CDR3 DNA reads as TGTGCCAGCAGCCTTATAATGAACACTGAAGCTTTCTTT. Translated: CASSLIMNTEAFF.

In DNA form, the CDR3 reads TGTGCCAGCAGCCCGGGGGACAGGGCGAGAGACTTTGGCTACACCTTC. As protein: CASSPGDRARDFGYTF. This chain connects TRBV7-9 to TRBJ1-2; 9 bases are shared with TRBD1. V dropped 5 bases and J dropped 7; count of bases not matched to a gene: 14. CDR3 size: 16 residues. Germline lookup yields CDR1 SEHNR and CDR2 FQNEAQ (reference sequence).

V usage is TRBV21-1 and J usage is TRBJ2-5; TRBD1 was called by the table and not checked on the DNA. TRBV21-1 is a pseudogene locus. CDR3 length: 18 residues. The CDR3 DNA reads TGTGCCAGCAGCAAATTAAGACGGACAGGTTGGTTCTGGGAGACCCAGTACTTC. Protein sequence: CASSKLRRTGWFWETQYF.

The table lists this clone with a count of one. The chain carries TRBV7-6 and TRBJ2-1, with 9 bases fitting TRBD2. CDR1 is SGHVS, CDR2 FNYEAQ, per germline. The CDR3 has 17 amino acids. V was clipped by 4 bases and J by 6 bases; unmatched bases: 13. CDR3 protein: CASSSPRVAGVRNEQFF. The CDR3 bases are TGTGCCAGCAGCTCGCCTAGGGTAGCGGGAGTTCGCAATGAGCAGTTCTTC.

The chain is built from TRBV19 and TRBJ1-5; tentative D call: TRBD1 (5 bases). The CDR3 is 15 residues long. V gave up 9 bases and J gave up 2 bases, with 17 bases separating them. The germline gives CDR1 LNHDA, CDR2 SQIVND (reference sequence). The CDR3 loop reads CASSSWGVGNQPQHF. Written as DNA, the CDR3 is TGTGCCAGCTCGTCCTGGGGGGTTGGCAATCAGCCCCAGCATTTT.

V and J are TRBV5-1 and TRBJ2-7; perhaps TRBD2 as D (6 bases). V shed 3 bases and J shed 0 bases, with 13 bases lying between them. The germline gives CDR1 SGHRS, CDR2 YFSETQ. The CDR3 sequence is 15 residues long. This CDR3 is CASSWSSGSSYEQYF. The CDR3 nucleotides are TGCGCCAGCAGCTGGAGTTCCGGGAGCTCCTACGAGCAGTACTTC.

The chain has TRBV7-9 and TRBJ1-5, with TRBD1 matching 8 bases. CDR1 SEHNR and CDR2 FQNEAQ come from the germline V gene (reference sequence). This CDR3 is 18 amino acids long. The ends lost 1 base at V and 3 bases at J; junction bases unmatched: 11. CDR3 sequence (DNA): TGTGCCAGCAGCTTAGGACAGGGGATTTCACCCTTCAATCAGCCCCAGCATTTT. Residues: CASSLGQGISPFNQPQHF.

This chain connects TRBV25-1 to TRBJ1-5; 7 bases line up with TRBD1. Looked up from germline, CDR1 is MGHDK and CDR2 is SYGVNS. CDR3 length: 13 amino acids. V dropped 3 bases and J dropped 6; count of bases not matched to a gene: 2. CDR3 in DNA: TGTGCCAGCAGTGACAGGGGGACTCAGCCCCAGCATTTT. Protein sequence: CASSDRGTQPQHF.

CDR3: CASGPRTDSSYNEQFF. The CDR3, as DNA: TGTGCTAGTGGTCCGCGGACTGATAGCTCCTACAATGAGCAGTTCTTC. V is TRBV12-5 and J is TRBJ2-1; a weak D match, TRBD2 (5 bases). CDR3 length equals 16 residues. Trimming stripped 5 bases from V and 0 bases from J, with 14 bases between. Germline CDR1 is LGHNT and CDR2 is FRNRAP.

As to this clone: At the DNA level, this CDR3 is encoded by other sequences in the same sample as well. The chain combines TRBV7-9 with TRBJ1-1; no clear D gene. Germline-derived CDR1 and CDR2 are SEHNR and FQNEAQ (reference sequence). Trimming left V 1 base short and J 4 bases short, with 4 bases between. The CDR3 extends over 12 amino acids. For the CDR3, the DNA is TGTGCCAGCAGCTTAGTCAGCACTGAAGCTTTCTTT. It translates to CASSLVSTEAFF.

DNA for the CDR3: TGTGCCAGCAGCCAAGGCTTTTCGAGCTCCTACAATGAGCAGTTCTTC. It is translated as CASSQGFSSSYNEQFF. The chain links TRBV3-1 (or the pseudogene TRBV3-2) to TRBJ2-1; D gene unclear. The V gene lost 1 base and the J gene lost 0 bases, with 10 bases spanning the gap. The CDR3 is made up of 16 amino acids. CDR1 LGHDT and CDR2 YNNKEL come from the germline V gene (reference sequence).

J is TRBJ2-3 and V is TRBV24-1; D might be TRBD1 (5 bases). The V end was cut by 5 bases, the J end by 2 bases, with 13 bases between. CDR3 length: 15 residues. CDR1 is KGHDR, CDR2 SFDVKD, per germline. DNA of the CDR3: TGTGCCACCAGTGGCGGTTTTGGGGCCACAGATACGCAGTATTTT. Its protein product is CATSGGFGATDTQYF.

The chain employs TRBV3-1 (or the pseudogene TRBV3-2) and TRBJ2-1; no clear D. This CDR3 contains 18 residues. Per the germline V gene, CDR1 is LGHDT and CDR2 is YNNKEL (reference sequence). Deletions cut 4 bases from V and 0 bases from J, with 19 bases between. The CDR3 coding sequence is TGTGCCAGCAGCCTAAGCAGAACTATCCTTAGCTCCTACAATGAGCAGTTCTTC. This codes for CASSLSRTILSSYNEQFF.

V is TRBV3-1 (or the pseudogene TRBV3-2) and J is TRBJ1-1, with D perhaps TRBD1 (6 bases). Germline-derived CDR1 and CDR2 are LGHDT and YNNKEL (reference sequence). V was clipped by 4 bases and J by 4 bases, with 13 bases between them. The CDR3 covers 14 residues. The CDR3 sequence: CASSLSGGRTEAFF. Written as DNA, the CDR3 is TGTGCCAGCAGCCTCAGTGGGGGCCGCACTGAAGCTTTCTTT.

The chain joins TRBV12-3 or TRBV12-4 to TRBJ2-3; a possible D gene is TRBD2 (5 bases). Trimming removed 5 bases from V and 8 bases from J, with 8 bases in between. CDR3 size: 11 residues. CDR3 DNA: TGTGCCAGCAGTAGAGGAGGTACGCAGTATTTT. Encoded protein: CASSRGGTQYF.

The rearrangement joins TRBV14 to TRBJ2-2; TRBD2 aligns across 7 bases. The CDR3 covers 15 residues. V lost 2 bases, J lost 6 bases, and 6 bases stayed unmatched. CDR1 and CDR2 (germline): SGHDN, FVKESK. CDR3 protein: CASSQQAGVAGELFF. DNA for the CDR3: TGTGCCAGCAGCCAACAGGCGGGAGTTGCCGGGGAGCTGTTTTTT.

This clone was counted a single time. The sample contains more than one DNA sequence encoding this CDR3. V usage is TRBV18 and J usage is TRBJ2-5, with D possibly being TRBD2 (5 bases). The CDR3 is 14 residues long. Germline assignment: CDR1 KGHSH and CDR2 LQKENI. V lost 3 bases to trimming and J lost 1 base, with 9 bases between them. The chain's CDR3 is CASSPLSGQETQYF. The CDR3 nucleotides are TGTGCCAGCTCACCCCTGAGCGGCCAAGAGACCCAGTACTTC. The whole variable domain, remainder taken from reference TRBV18 and TRBJ2-5, is NAGVMQNPRHLVRRRGQEARLRCSPMKGHSHVYWYRQLPEEGLKFMVYLQKENIIDESGMPKERFSAEFPKEGPSILRIQQVVRGDSAAYFCASSPLSGQETQYFGPGTRLLVL.